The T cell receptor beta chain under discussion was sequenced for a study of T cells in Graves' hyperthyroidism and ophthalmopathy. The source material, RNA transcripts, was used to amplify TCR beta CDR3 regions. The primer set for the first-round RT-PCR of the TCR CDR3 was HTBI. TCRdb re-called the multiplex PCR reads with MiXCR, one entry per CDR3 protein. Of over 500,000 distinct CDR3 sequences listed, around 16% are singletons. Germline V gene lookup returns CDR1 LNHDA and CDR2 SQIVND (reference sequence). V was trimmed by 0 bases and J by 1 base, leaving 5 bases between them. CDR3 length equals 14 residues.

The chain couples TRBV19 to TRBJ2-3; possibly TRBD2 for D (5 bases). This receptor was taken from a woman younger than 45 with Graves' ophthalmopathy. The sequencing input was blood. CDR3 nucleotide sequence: TGTGCCAGTAGTATAGATAGCGGCACAGATACGCAGTATTTT. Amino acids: CASSIDSGTDTQYF.